This T cell receptor beta chain came from a study of CD8 T cells in ankylosing spondylitis. Quantitative molecular-barcoded 5'-RACE generated the TCR beta libraries. MiXCR was run by TCRdb on the 5' RACE reads, yielding one entry per CDR3 protein. The data contain about 340,000 distinct CDR3 sequences, around 8% of them singletons. Study conclusions and caveats: Clones that were linked to disease were CD8+ and were relatively rare in peripheral blood. What seemed typical of ankylosing spondylitis blood was a TCR beta motif built from about 8 highly homologous variants.

V lost 8 bases and J 6 bases, leaving 16 bases between the germline ends. This CDR3 has 14 residues. From germline, CDR1 is LGHDT and CDR2 YNNKEL (reference sequence). To note about this clonotype: Its antigen remains unidentified.

The TCR sequence derives from a male donor with ankylosing spondylitis. Sequencing used blood, either unsorted or a sorted T cell fraction (not recorded which). The chain employs TRBV3-1 and TRBJ2-2, with D maybe TRBD1 (5 bases). In nucleotides, the CDR3 is TGTGCCAGCTCCCGAAGGGGTAGGGCCGGGGAGCTGTTTTTT. Its translation is CASSRRGRAGELFF.